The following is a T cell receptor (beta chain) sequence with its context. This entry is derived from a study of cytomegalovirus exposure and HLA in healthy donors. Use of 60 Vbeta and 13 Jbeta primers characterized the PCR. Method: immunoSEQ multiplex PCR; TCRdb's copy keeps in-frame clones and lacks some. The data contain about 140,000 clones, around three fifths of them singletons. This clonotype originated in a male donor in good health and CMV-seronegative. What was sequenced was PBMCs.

CDR3 loop: CASSEGWGGSGNTIYF. The CDR3 DNA reads TGTGCCAGCAGTGAAGGCTGGGGAGGGTCTGGAAACACCATATATTTT. V is TRBV2 and J is TRBJ1-3; no reliable D call. Germline values: CDR1 SNHLY, CDR2 FYNNEI. Trimming shortened V by 1 base and J by 1 base, and 11 bases separated the two germline ends. This CDR3 region has 16 residues.